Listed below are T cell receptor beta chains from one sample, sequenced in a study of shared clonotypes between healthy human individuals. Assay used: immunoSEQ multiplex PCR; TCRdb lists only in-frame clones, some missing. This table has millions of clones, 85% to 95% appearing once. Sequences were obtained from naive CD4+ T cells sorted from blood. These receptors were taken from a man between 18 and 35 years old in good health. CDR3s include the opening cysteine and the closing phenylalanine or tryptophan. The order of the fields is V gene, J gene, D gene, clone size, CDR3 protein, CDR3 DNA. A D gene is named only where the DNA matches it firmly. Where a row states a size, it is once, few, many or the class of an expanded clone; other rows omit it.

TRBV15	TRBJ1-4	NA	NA	CATSRSQSTGNEKLFF	TGTGCCACCAGCAGAAGCCAATCGACCGGTAATGAAAAACTGTTTTTT
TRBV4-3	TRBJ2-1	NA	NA	CASSQETVNEQFF	TGCGCCAGCAGCCAAGAAACAGTCAATGAGCAGTTCTTC
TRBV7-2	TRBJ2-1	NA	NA	CASSGGGSLRRNEQFF	TGTGCCAGCAGCGGAGGTGGCTCCCTCCGGAGGAATGAGCAGTTCTTC
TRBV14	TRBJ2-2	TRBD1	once	CASSQEGTGRNGELFF	TGTGCCAGCAGCCAAGAGGGGACAGGGCGAAACGGGGAGCTGTTTTTT
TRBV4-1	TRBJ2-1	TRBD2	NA	CASSQGLAGTYNEQFF	TGCGCCAGCAGCCAAGGACTAGCGGGTACCTACAATGAGCAGTTCTTC
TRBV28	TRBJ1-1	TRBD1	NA	CASDYRGDTEAFF	TGTGCCAGCGATTACAGGGGGGACACTGAAGCTTTCTTT
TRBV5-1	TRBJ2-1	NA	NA	CASSHGEDYNEQFF	TGCGCCAGCAGCCATGGAGAGGACTACAATGAGCAGTTCTTC
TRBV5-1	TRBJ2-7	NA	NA	CASSSGAYEQYF	TGCGCCAGCAGCTCAGGGGCCTACGAGCAGTACTTC
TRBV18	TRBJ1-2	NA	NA	CASSPRTGDSYGYTF	TGTGCCAGCTCACCACGCACCGGCGATTCATATGGCTACACCTTC
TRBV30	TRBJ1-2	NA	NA	CAWSVGLLMGASTSNYGYTF	TGTGCCTGGAGTGTAGGTCTTTTAATGGGGGCCTCCACCTCTAACTATGGCTACACCTTC
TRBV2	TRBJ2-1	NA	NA	CASSEAVTEFF	TGTGCCAGCAGTGAGGCCGTTACCGAGTTCTTC
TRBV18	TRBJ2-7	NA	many	CASSPATGEGYEQYF	TGTGCCAGCTCACCAGCCACAGGGGAGGGCTACGAGCAGTACTTC
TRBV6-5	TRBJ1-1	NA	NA	CASTDRGNTEAFF	TGTGCCAGCACGGACAGAGGGAACACTGAAGCTTTCTTT
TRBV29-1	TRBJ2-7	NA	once	CSATSGGYEQYF	TGCAGCGCTACCTCTGGGGGCTACGAGCAGTACTTC
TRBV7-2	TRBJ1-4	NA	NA	CASSLTAYYLAGEKLFF	TGTGCCAGCAGCTTGACAGCCTATTACCTTGCCGGTGAAAAACTGTTTTTT
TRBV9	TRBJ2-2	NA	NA	CASSVGTTNTGELFF	TGTGCCAGCAGCGTAGGGACAACTAACACCGGGGAGCTGTTTTTT
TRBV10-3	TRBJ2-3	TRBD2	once	CAITSGSTDTQYF	TGTGCCATAACTAGCGGCAGCACAGATACGCAGTATTTT
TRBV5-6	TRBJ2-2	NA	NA	CASSPTDTGELFF	TGTGCCAGCAGCCCCACAGACACCGGGGAGCTGTTTTTT
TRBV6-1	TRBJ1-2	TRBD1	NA	CASAGGSTGTYGYTF	TGTGCCAGCGCGGGGGGATCGACAGGGACCTATGGCTACACCTTC
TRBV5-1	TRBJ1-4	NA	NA	CASSPRTDSNEKLFF	TGCGCCAGCAGCCCCCGGACTGATTCTAATGAAAAACTGTTTTTT
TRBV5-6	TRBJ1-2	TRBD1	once	CASSLKDRLRSYGYTF	TGTGCCAGCAGCTTGAAGGACAGGCTAAGGTCCTATGGCTACACCTTC
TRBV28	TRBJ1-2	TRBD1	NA	CASSPRDREGYTF	TGTGCCAGCAGCCCCCGGGACAGGGAAGGCTACACCTTC
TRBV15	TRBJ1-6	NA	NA	CATSREQGRGSPLHF	TGTGCCACCAGCAGAGAACAGGGAAGGGGTTCACCCCTCCACTTT
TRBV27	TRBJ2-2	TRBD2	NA	CASSQRRAGGVGELFF	TGTGCCAGCAGTCAACGGAGAGCGGGAGGGGTCGGGGAGCTGTTTTTT
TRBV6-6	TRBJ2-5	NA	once	CAGRGNKQGETQYF	TGTGCCGGTCGGGGTAATAAGCAGGGAGAGACCCAGTACTTC
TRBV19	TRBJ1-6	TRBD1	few	CASRPGTAHSPLHF	TGTGCCAGTAGACCTGGGACAGCTCATTCACCCCTCCACTTT
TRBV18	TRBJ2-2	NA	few	CASSPSREDTGELFF	TGTGCCAGCTCACCCTCCAGGGAGGACACCGGGGAGCTGTTTTTT
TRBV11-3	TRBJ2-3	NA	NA	CASSRGGQVWDTQYF	TGTGCCAGCAGCCGAGGTGGGCAGGTTTGGGATACGCAGTATTTT
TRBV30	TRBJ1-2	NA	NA	CAWSVVPYGYTF	TGTGCCTGGAGTGTCGTCCCCTATGGCTACACCTTC
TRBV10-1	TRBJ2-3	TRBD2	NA	CATPRLAGGMEDTQYF	TGCGCCACCCCGCGGCTAGCGGGAGGCATGGAAGATACGCAGTATTTT
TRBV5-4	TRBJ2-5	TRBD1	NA	CASSPWNLGQGQETQYF	TGTGCCAGCAGCCCCTGGAACCTAGGACAGGGACAAGAGACCCAGTACTTC
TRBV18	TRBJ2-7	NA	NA	CASSPTGSSYEQYF	TGTGCCAGCTCACCGACTGGGTCCTCCTACGAGCAGTACTTC
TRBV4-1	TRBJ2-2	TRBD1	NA	CASSQYGQGPPGELFF	TGCGCCAGCAGCCAATATGGACAGGGTCCCCCAGGGGAGCTGTTTTTT